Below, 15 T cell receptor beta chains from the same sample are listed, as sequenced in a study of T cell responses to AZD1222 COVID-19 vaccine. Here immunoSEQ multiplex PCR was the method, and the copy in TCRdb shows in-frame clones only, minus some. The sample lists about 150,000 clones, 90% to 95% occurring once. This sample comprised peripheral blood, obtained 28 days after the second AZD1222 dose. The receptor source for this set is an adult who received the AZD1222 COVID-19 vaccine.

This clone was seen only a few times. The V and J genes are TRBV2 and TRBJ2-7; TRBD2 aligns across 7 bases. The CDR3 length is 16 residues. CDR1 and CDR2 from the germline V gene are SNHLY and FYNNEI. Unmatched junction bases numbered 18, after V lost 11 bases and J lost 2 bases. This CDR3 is CAGSPTLTSVPYEQYF. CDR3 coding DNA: TGTGCCGGAAGTCCCACACTTACTAGCGTCCCCTACGAGCAGTACTTC.

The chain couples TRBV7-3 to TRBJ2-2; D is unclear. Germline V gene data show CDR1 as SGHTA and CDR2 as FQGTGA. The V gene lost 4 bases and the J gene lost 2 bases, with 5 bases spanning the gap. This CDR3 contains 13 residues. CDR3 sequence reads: CASSSPNTGELFF. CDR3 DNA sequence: TGTGCCAGCAGCTCGCCTAACACCGGGGAGCTGTTTTTT.

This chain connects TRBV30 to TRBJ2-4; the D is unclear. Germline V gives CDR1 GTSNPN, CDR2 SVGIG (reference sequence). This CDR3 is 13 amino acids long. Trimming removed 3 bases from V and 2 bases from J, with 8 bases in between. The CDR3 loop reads CAWRPKSKNIQYF. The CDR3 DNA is TGTGCCTGGAGACCGAAGTCCAAAAACATTCAGTACTTC.

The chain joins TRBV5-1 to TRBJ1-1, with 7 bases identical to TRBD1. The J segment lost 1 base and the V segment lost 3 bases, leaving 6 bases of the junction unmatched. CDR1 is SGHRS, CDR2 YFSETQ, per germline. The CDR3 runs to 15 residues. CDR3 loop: CASSYPGTENTEAFF. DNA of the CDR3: TGCGCCAGCAGCTATCCCGGGACAGAGAACACTGAAGCTTTCTTT.

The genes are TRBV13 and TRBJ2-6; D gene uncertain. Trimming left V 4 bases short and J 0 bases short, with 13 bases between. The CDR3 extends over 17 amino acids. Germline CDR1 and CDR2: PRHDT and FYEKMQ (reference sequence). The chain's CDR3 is CASSSRRTVSGANVLTF. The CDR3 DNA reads TGTGCCAGCAGCTCCCGCCGTACCGTCTCTGGGGCCAACGTCCTGACTTTC. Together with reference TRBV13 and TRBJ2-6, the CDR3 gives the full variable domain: AAGVIQSPRHLIKEKRETATLKCYPIPRHDTVYWYQQGPGQDPQFLISFYEKMQSDKGSIPDRFSAQQFSDYHSELNMSSLELGDSALYFCASSSRRTVSGANVLTFGAGSRLTVL.

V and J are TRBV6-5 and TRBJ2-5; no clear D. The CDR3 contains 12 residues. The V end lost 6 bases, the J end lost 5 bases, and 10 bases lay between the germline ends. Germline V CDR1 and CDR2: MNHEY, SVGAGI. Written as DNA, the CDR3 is TGTGCCAGCAGCCTGACCGTGGAGACCCAGTACTTC. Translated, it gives CASSLTVETQYF.

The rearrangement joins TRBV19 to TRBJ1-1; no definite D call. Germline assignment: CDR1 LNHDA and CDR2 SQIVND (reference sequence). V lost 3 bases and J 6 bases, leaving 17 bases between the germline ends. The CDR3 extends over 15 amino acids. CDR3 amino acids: CASSIKESLWAEAFF. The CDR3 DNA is TGTGCCAGTAGTATTAAGGAGTCCCTGTGGGCTGAAGCTTTCTTT.

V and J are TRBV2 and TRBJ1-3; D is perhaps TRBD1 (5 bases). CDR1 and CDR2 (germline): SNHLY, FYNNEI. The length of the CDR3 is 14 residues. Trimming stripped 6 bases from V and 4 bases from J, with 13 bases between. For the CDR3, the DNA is TGTGCCAGCAGGGGTGGGGCGCGGGGAAACACCATATATTTT. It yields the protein CASRGGARGNTIYF.

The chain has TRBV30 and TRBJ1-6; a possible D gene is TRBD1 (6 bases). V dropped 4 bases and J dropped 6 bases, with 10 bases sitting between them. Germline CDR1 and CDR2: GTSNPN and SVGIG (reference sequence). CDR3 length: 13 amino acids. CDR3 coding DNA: TGTGCCTGGAAGGGGGGGGTTAATTCACCCCTCCACTTT. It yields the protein CAWKGGVNSPLHF.

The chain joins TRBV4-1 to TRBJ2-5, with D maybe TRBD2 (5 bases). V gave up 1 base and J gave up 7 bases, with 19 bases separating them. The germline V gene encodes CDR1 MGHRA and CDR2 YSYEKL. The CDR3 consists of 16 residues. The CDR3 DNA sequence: TGCGCCAGCAGCCAAGTCCCCGGGAATACAGACCGGACCCAGTACTTC. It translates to CASSQVPGNTDRTQYF.

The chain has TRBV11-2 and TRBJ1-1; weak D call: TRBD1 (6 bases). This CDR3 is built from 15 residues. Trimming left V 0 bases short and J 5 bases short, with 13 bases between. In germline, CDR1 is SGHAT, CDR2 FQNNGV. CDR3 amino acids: CASSLDWGAGTEAFF. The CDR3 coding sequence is TGTGCCAGCAGCTTAGATTGGGGGGCGGGGACTGAAGCTTTCTTT. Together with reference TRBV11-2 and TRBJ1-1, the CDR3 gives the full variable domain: EAGVAQSPRYKIIEKRQSVAFWCNPISGHATLYWYQQILGQGPKLLIQFQNNGVVDDSQLPKDRFSAERLKGVDSTLKIQPAKLEDSAVYLCASSLDWGAGTEAFFGQGTRLTVV.

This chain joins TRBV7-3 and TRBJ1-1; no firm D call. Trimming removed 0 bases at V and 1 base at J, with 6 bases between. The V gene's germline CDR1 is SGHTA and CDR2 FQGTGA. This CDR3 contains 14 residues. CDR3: CASSLTGRNTEAFF. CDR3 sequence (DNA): TGTGCCAGCAGCTTAACAGGGAGGAACACTGAAGCTTTCTTT.

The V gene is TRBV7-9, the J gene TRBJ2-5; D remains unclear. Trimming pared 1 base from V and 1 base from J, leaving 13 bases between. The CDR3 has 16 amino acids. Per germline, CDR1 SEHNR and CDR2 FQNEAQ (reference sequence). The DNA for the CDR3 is TGTGCCAGCAGCTTAGTTGTGATCGAGAGCCAAGAGACCCAGTACTTC. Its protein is CASSLVVIESQETQYF. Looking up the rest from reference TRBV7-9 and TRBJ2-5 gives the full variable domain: DTGVSQNPRHKITKRGQNVTFRCDPISEHNRLYWYRQTLGQGPEFLTYFQNEAQLEKSRLLSDRFSAERPKGSFSTLEIQRTEQGDSAMYLCASSLVVIESQETQYFGPGTRLLVL.

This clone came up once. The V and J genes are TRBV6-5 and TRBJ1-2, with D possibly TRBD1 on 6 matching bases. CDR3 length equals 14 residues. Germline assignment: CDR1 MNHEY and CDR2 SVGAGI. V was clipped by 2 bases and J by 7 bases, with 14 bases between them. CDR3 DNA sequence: TGTGCCAGCAGTTACGGGAACAGGGCGGCTGGCTACACCTTC. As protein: CASSYGNRAAGYTF.

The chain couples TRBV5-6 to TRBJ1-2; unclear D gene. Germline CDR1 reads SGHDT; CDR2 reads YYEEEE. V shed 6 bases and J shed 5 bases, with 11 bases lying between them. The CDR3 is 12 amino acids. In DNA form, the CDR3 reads TGTGCCAGCACCATCGCGGGGTATGGCTACACCTTC. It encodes CASTIAGYGYTF.